These 18 T cell receptor beta chains were all obtained from the same sample, sequenced in a study of blood T cell repertoires in COVID-19. Assay used: immunoSEQ multiplex PCR; TCRdb lists only in-frame clones, some missing. The sample shows over 70,000 clones, 80% of them seen only once. The source material was peripheral blood. The source is a woman aged 80 or over with acute or convalescent COVID-19.

The chain recombines TRBV18 with TRBJ1-3; D unclear. Germline-derived CDR1 and CDR2 are KGHSH and LQKENI. The CDR3 runs 16 residues. The V end was cut by 3 bases, the J end by 4 bases, with 16 bases between. The CDR3 here is CASSPEGLTQGNTIYF. DNA of the CDR3: TGTGCCAGCTCACCGGAGGGCCTTACGCAGGGAAACACCATATATTTT.

The table lists this clone with a count of one. V usage is TRBV5-6 and J usage is TRBJ2-6; TRBD2 is a possible D gene (5 bases). V was cut by 4 bases and J by 0 bases, with 14 bases left in between. The CDR3 totals 17 residues. Looked up from germline, CDR1 is SGHDT and CDR2 is YYEEEE. The CDR3 DNA follows: TGTGCCAGCAGCGGCTTGGACTTCCCCTCTGGGGCCAACGTCCTGACTTTC. The encoded protein is CASSGLDFPSGANVLTF.

This chain joins TRBV19 and TRBJ2-2, with 8 nucleotides matching TRBD1. The V and J ends lost 4 bases and 4 bases, in that order; junction bases with no gene match: 5. This CDR3 contains 15 residues. Germline lookup yields CDR1 LNHDA and CDR2 SQIVND (reference sequence). The CDR3 coding sequence is TGTGCCAGTAGTACAACCGGGACAGGCACCGGGGAGCTGTTTTTT. This codes for CASSTTGTGTGELFF.

V usage is TRBV5-5 and J usage is TRBJ1-1; no definite D call. From germline, CDR1 is SGHKS and CDR2 YYEKEE (reference sequence). V shed 0 bases and J shed 4 bases, with 16 bases lying between them. The CDR3 spans 16 residues. This chain's CDR3 is CASSLGATHSGTEAFF. CDR3 DNA: TGTGCCAGCAGCTTGGGGGCCACACATTCTGGCACTGAAGCTTTCTTT.

V gene TRBV11-2 combines with J gene TRBJ1-5, with D possibly TRBD1 on 6 matching bases. The V end lost 5 bases, the J end lost 4 bases, and 18 bases lay between the germline ends. This CDR3 has 16 residues. The germline gives CDR1 SGHAT, CDR2 FQNNGV. The CDR3 bases are TGTGCCAGCAGCCCCAGGGCGGGGGCTCGAAATCAGCCCCAGCATTTT. This gives the protein CASSPRAGARNQPQHF.

V and J are TRBV7-6 and TRBJ2-7; D may be TRBD2 (6 bases). Germline V gene data show CDR1 as SGHVS and CDR2 as FNYEAQ. Trimming cost V 5 bases and J 0 bases, with 14 bases left between them. The CDR3 covers 15 residues. CDR3 in DNA: TGTGCCAGCAGCCTTTACTTCGGGAGCTCCTACGAGCAGTACTTC. Its translation is CASSLYFGSSYEQYF. Full variable domain (outside the CDR3, taken from reference TRBV7-6 and TRBJ2-7): GAGVSQSPRYKVTKRGQDVALRCDPISGHVSLYWYRQALGQGPEFLTYFNYEAQQDKSGLPNDRFSAERPEGSISTLTIQRTEQRDSAMYRCASSLYFGSSYEQYFGPGTRLTVT.

The CDR3 loop is CSAFRTGRDSYGYTF. The CDR3, as DNA: TGCAGCGCCTTTAGAACAGGCAGGGATTCCTATGGCTACACCTTC. This chain links TRBV29-1 with TRBJ1-2, with D maybe TRBD1 (5 bases). This CDR3 region has 15 residues. Deletions cut 7 bases from V and 4 bases from J, with 22 bases between. Looked up from germline, CDR1 is SQVTM and CDR2 is ANQGSEA.

The CDR3 DNA is TGTGCCAGCAGCCCCCGACAGAACTACGAGCAGTACTTC. Translated, it gives CASSPRQNYEQYF. J is TRBJ2-7 and V is TRBV7-9, with D perhaps matching TRBD1 (5 bases). V dropped 5 bases and J dropped 3 bases, with 11 bases sitting between them. This CDR3 has 13 residues. CDR1 and CDR2 (germline): SEHNR, FQNEAQ (reference sequence).

The gene calls are TRBV5-1 and TRBJ1-1; 7 bases fit TRBD1. The J segment lost 3 bases and the V segment lost 0 bases, leaving 5 bases of the junction unmatched. Per germline, CDR1 SGHRS and CDR2 YFSETQ. The CDR3 has 15 residues. The CDR3 reads CASSLAPQGHTEAFF. CDR3 coding DNA: TGCGCCAGCAGCTTGGCCCCACAGGGGCACACTGAAGCTTTCTTT.

This clone has just a few counts. This chain joins TRBV6-5 and TRBJ1-2; possibly TRBD1 for D (6 bases). Deletions cut 6 bases from V and 7 bases from J, with 15 bases between. Germline CDR1 is MNHEY and CDR2 is SVGAGI. The length of the CDR3 is 13 residues. As DNA, the CDR3 is TGTGCCAGCAGCTCGGACAGAAACCGTGGCTACACCTTC. It yields the protein CASSSDRNRGYTF.

J is TRBJ2-1 and V is TRBV14; unclear D gene. V was clipped by 0 bases and J by 4 bases, with 7 bases between them. From germline, CDR1 is SGHDN and CDR2 FVKESK. The length of the CDR3 is 14 residues. As DNA, the CDR3 is TGTGCCAGCAGCCAAGATACTTGGTACAATGAGCAGTTCTTC. Protein product: CASSQDTWYNEQFF.

The gene calls are TRBV29-1 and TRBJ2-1; TRBD2 matches 8 bases. The CDR3 extends over 15 amino acids. CDR1 and CDR2 (germline): SQVTM, ANQGSEA. V lost 6 bases to trimming and J lost 2 bases; unmatched junction nucleotides: 9. The CDR3: CSVIKTSATYNEQFF. CDR3 nucleotide sequence: TGCAGCGTCATCAAGACTAGCGCGACCTACAATGAGCAGTTCTTC.

Only a few counts were recorded for this clone. The rearrangement uses TRBV7-9 and TRBJ1-6; TRBD1 matches 10 bases. The CDR3 covers 15 residues. V shed 5 bases and J 11 bases; nucleotides not matched to a gene: 9. Germline V CDR1 and CDR2: SEHNR, FQNEAQ (reference sequence). The CDR3 loop is CASSPFGTGVTPLHF. In nucleotides, the CDR3 is TGTGCCAGCAGCCCATTTGGGACAGGGGTAACACCCCTCCACTTT.

This chain connects TRBV4-2 to TRBJ2-2; weak D call: TRBD2 (5 bases). CDR3 length equals 14 residues. Germline V gene data show CDR1 as LGHNA and CDR2 as YNFKEQ. Trimming left V 4 bases short and J 3 bases short, with 9 bases between. The CDR3 sequence is CASSPTRDTGELFF. The CDR3 DNA sequence: TGTGCCAGCAGCCCTACTAGGGACACCGGGGAGCTGTTTTTT.

The J gene is TRBJ2-3, the V gene TRBV2; 14 bases align to TRBD2. The V gene end was trimmed by 4 bases and the J gene end by 3 bases; junction bases not matched to a gene: 6. This CDR3 has 17 residues. Germline CDR1 reads SNHLY; CDR2 reads FYNNEI. This CDR3 is CASSVRLAGGKTDTQYF. The CDR3 bases are TGTGCCAGCAGTGTCCGACTAGCGGGGGGGAAGACAGATACGCAGTATTTT.

Comments on this clone: This CDR3 is also generated by other DNA sequences in the sample. The CDR3 nucleotides are TGTGCCAGCAGGCCTCGCGCAACCGGGGAGCTGTTTTTT. Translating it yields CASRPRATGELFF. J is TRBJ2-2 and V is TRBV6-5, with D uncertain. This CDR3 contains 13 residues. V was cut by 6 bases and J by 5 bases, with 10 bases left in between. In germline, CDR1 is MNHEY, CDR2 SVGAGI.

The chain combines TRBV5-1 with TRBJ2-7; D may be TRBD2 (6 bases). This CDR3 has 15 residues. Per germline, CDR1 SGHRS and CDR2 YFSETQ. The V end was cut by 0 bases, the J end by 6 bases, with 16 bases between. CDR3 amino acids: CASSLVEGRDGEQYF. The CDR3 coding sequence is TGCGCCAGCAGCTTGGTGGAGGGGCGAGACGGCGAGCAGTACTTC.

This CDR3 reads CATSPFYGERNTEQYF. The CDR3 DNA reads TGTGCCACCAGTCCGTTTTACGGGGAGAGGAATACTGAGCAGTACTTC. The chain joins TRBV15 to TRBJ2-7; possibly TRBD2 for D (5 bases). The germline V gene has CDR1 LNHNV and CDR2 YYDKDF (reference sequence). This CDR3 is 16 amino acids long. Trimming removed 6 bases at V and 7 bases at J, with 25 bases between.